This T cell receptor (beta chain) was identified in a study of T cells in Graves' hyperthyroidism and ophthalmopathy. The CDR3 sequence is 19 residues long. In germline, CDR1 is DFQATT, CDR2 SNEGSKA (reference sequence). Trimming shortened V by 4 bases and J by 2 bases, and 30 bases separated the two germline ends. The TCR beta CDR3 regions underwent amplification using RNA transcripts as the source. RT-PCR in the first round (using the HTBI primer set) targeted the TCR CDR3. TCRdb reanalysed the multiplex PCR reads using MiXCR and keeps one entry per CDR3 protein. The sample holds 480,000 or so distinct CDR3 sequences; 40% to 50% are singletons and the top ten take approximately 44%. This clonotype was seen at least ten times.

The origin of this receptor is an adult woman with Graves' disease, either hyperthyroidism or ophthalmopathy (not recorded which). The gene calls are TRBV20-1 and TRBJ2-7; D is uncertain. The specimen sequenced was peripheral blood or thyroid tissue (not recorded which). CDR3 DNA: TGCAGTGCTACATTCGTGGTCGGTCCTACCTTAGGGCCCACCTACGAGCAGTACTTC. Its protein is CSATFVVGPTLGPTYEQYF.